The text below deals with one TCR beta chain. The antigen is undetermined. The sample is drawn from a study of cytomegalovirus exposure and HLA in healthy donors. Notes on the study in general: There were a few CMV-associated chains whose specificity for CMV antigens was confirmed in vitro.

This PCR relied on a set of 60 Vbeta primers and 13 Jbeta primers. Sequencing used immunoSEQ multiplex PCR; TCRdb keeps in-frame clones, though not all of them. This sample has 50,000 to 80,000 clones; roughly 73% occur once, and the top ten carry about 5.5%. The germline V gene has CDR1 LGHNA and CDR2 YNFKEQ. Trimming stripped 7 bases from V and 3 bases from J, with 21 bases between. The CDR3 is 16 amino acids. This chain uses TRBV4-2 with TRBJ1-1; D is perhaps TRBD1 (5 bases). The sample consisted of PBMCs. This receptor was taken from a male donor in good health and CMV-seropositive. CDR3 sequence: CASTPLGGYGYTEAFF. The CDR3 bases are TGTGCCAGCACCCCCCTCGGGGGTTATGGGTACACTGAAGCTTTCTTT.